What follows describes a single T cell receptor beta chain. Its antigen is undetermined. This record belongs to a study of cytomegalovirus exposure and HLA in healthy donors. Overall study findings and caveats: One variant, a missense change in DCLRE1C, was linked in a later analysis to TCR beta V- and J-gene trimming.

PCR employed 60 Vbeta and 13 Jbeta primers. TCRdb keeps only in-frame clones here, not all; method: immunoSEQ multiplex PCR. The data hold 150,000 to 200,000 clones, with under 80% observed a single time. The sequence was obtained from a female donor in good health and CMV-seronegative. The sequencing input was PBMCs.

This chain's CDR3 is CYGYTYTEAFF. As DNA, the CDR3 is TGTTACGGGTATACTTACACTGAAGCTTTCTTT. The V call is TRBV30, the J call TRBJ1-1, with D uncertain. The CDR3 totals 11 residues. Germline V CDR1 and CDR2: GTSNPN, SVGIG (reference sequence).